Listed below are T cell receptor beta chains from one sample, sequenced in a study of cytomegalovirus exposure and HLA in healthy donors. Data came from immunoSEQ multiplex PCR; TCRdb stores just in-frame clones and leaves some out. The sample has 130,000 to 150,000 clones, around 73% seen once. The source material was PBMCs. The receptors originated from a woman in her thirties or forties in good health and CMV-seronegative. CDR3s include the opening cysteine and the closing phenylalanine or tryptophan.

>-|TRBV6-5
CASRRQISYEQYF
>TRBJ2-3|TRBV6-6
CASSVRRSSTDTQYF
>TRBJ2-5|TRBV29-1
CSVVFLAGETQYF
>TRBJ2-7|TRBV5-4
CASSDWRDRTYEQYF
>TRBJ2-1|TRBV7-2
CASSLTGQGSNEQFF
>TRBJ2-5|TRBV2
CASRGLNHQETQYF
>TRBJ1-5|TRBV2
CASSESGGAQHF
>TRBJ2-3|TRBV7-8
CASSLVPGGRDTQYF
>TRBJ1-1|TRBV28
CASSFALEGQGYMNTEAFF
>TRBJ1-6|TRBV5-8
CASSSGTGYSPLHF